Presented here are 16 T cell receptor beta chains from one specimen sequenced in a study of beta chain features in type 1 diabetes (dated by TCRdb to 2016 to 2018). To prepare the library, the immunoSEQ multiplex PCR assay was applied. All of the isolated RNA was reverse transcribed with the High Capacity cDNA Reverse Transcription Kit, so expressed TCRB transcripts were sequenced. TCRdb took over this immuneACCESS table, retaining in-frame rearrangements with V and J assigned. Such tables are incomplete; in checked studies, under half of the missing clones stem from an unresolved V gene, and the remainder is unexplained. For this sample there are over 200,000 clones; roughly 11% appear just once. The ten largest make up about 0.018% of the sample. These receptors have no known antigen. What the work shows at the level of the full study, not this receptor alone: A moderate but significant shortening of TCRB CDR3 length was observed in type 1 diabetes patients in all four CD4+ subsets.

The sample taken for sequencing was naive CD4+ T cells from blood. The cell subset or site label, read with the paper, signifies: true naive CD4+ T cells. The receptors originated from a man under 40 with type 1 diabetes.

The CDR3 DNA reads TGTGCCAGCAGCGTAACGGGACAGGGCGATGAGCAGTTCTTC. Its protein is CASSVTGQGDEQFF. This rearrangement joins TRBV9 to TRBJ2-1; 9 positions match TRBD1. V gave up 1 base and J gave up 8 bases; unmatched junction bases: 4. The CDR3 runs 14 residues. Germline CDR1 reads SGDLS; CDR2 reads YYNGEE.

This clone was observed a few times. The V call is TRBV4-3, the J call TRBJ1-6; no clear D. CDR1 is LGHNA and CDR2 is YSLEER in the germline V gene. The V end lost 4 bases, the J end lost 0 bases, and 13 bases lay between the germline ends. This CDR3 has 17 amino acids. The CDR3: CASSLWTVSSYNSPLHF. The CDR3 DNA follows: TGCGCCAGCAGCCTATGGACTGTGAGCTCCTATAATTCACCCCTCCACTTT.

V and J are TRBV10-3 and TRBJ2-4; D remains unclear. V lost 0 bases to trimming and J lost 13 bases, with 13 bases between them. CDR1 is ENHRY and CDR2 is SYGVKD in the germline V gene. The CDR3 consists of 13 residues. The CDR3 loop is CAISESVGVGQYF. CDR3 coding DNA: TGTGCCATCAGTGAGTCGGTGGGCGTAGGACAGTACTTC.

This clone was found a few times. The chain recombines TRBV9 with TRBJ2-1; D uncertain. The CDR3 has 14 amino acids. Germline-derived CDR1 and CDR2 are SGDLS and YYNGEE. Trimming took 0 bases from V and 5 from J, leaving 9 bases between them. The CDR3 region is CASSVGGGNNEQFF. For the CDR3, the DNA is TGTGCCAGCAGCGTAGGTGGCGGAAACAATGAGCAGTTCTTC.

This chain links TRBV9 with TRBJ2-2, with a weak D call TRBD2 (5 bases). Germline V gives CDR1 SGDLS, CDR2 YYNGEE. V lost 4 bases, J lost 0 bases, and 13 bases lay in between. This CDR3 is 16 amino acids long. CDR3 loop: CASSPTGVSNTGELFF. The DNA of the CDR3 is TGTGCCAGCAGCCCTACCGGGGTATCGAACACCGGGGAGCTGTTTTTT.

This chain uses TRBV4-1 with TRBJ1-1, with D possibly matching TRBD1 (5 bases). The V end lost 2 bases, the J end lost 4 bases, and 11 bases lay between the germline ends. The length of the CDR3 is 14 residues. Germline CDR1 MGHRA, CDR2 YSYEKL. CDR3 nucleotides: TGCGCCAGCAGCCAACTTAGCGGGGGCACTGAAGCTTTCTTT. Its translation is CASSQLSGGTEAFF.

For the CDR3, the DNA is TGTGCCAGCAGCCCTAGGCAGGGTGGCGAGCAGTACTTC. Translated, it gives CASSPRQGGEQYF. J is TRBJ2-7 and V is TRBV9; D possibly corresponds to TRBD1 (5 bases). Deletions cut 4 bases from V and 6 bases from J, with 14 bases between. This CDR3 has 13 amino acids. CDR1 and CDR2 from the germline V gene are SGDLS and YYNGEE.

This clone appeared a few times. The chain employs TRBV2 and TRBJ2-5; possible D gene TRBD1, 5 bases. The V gene's germline CDR1 is SNHLY and CDR2 FYNNEI. V was clipped by 5 bases and J by 2 bases, with 9 bases between them. The CDR3 is 13 amino acids. The CDR3 region has the DNA TGTGCCAGCAGTTTACGGACACAAGAGACCCAGTACTTC. Protein sequence: CASSLRTQETQYF.

This chain connects TRBV19 to TRBJ2-4, with D tentatively TRBD1 (5 bases). The ends were cut back, 3 bases at V and 1 base at J, with 7 bases in the middle. Per the germline V gene, CDR1 is LNHDA and CDR2 is SQIVND (reference sequence). CDR3 length: 14 amino acids. CDR3 DNA: TGTGCCAGTAGTATCCCAGGGGCCAAAAACATTCAGTACTTC. This sequence encodes CASSIPGAKNIQYF.

This clone was seen a handful of times. Other nucleotide sequences in the sample specify the same CDR3. J is TRBJ2-5 and V is TRBV9; 12 nucleotides agree with TRBD2. Germline assignment: CDR1 SGDLS and CDR2 YYNGEE. This CDR3 is built from 15 residues. The V segment lost 2 bases and the J segment 1 base; nucleotides outside the gene matches: 0. Written as DNA, the CDR3 is TGTGCCAGCAGCGTGACTAGCGGGGGCCAAGAGACCCAGTACTTC. It codes for CASSVTSGGQETQYF.

This clone showed up just a few times. This chain uses TRBV2 with TRBJ1-1; possible D gene TRBD1, 5 bases. The CDR3 is 14 amino acids. Germline CDR1 and CDR2: SNHLY and FYNNEI. V was trimmed by 4 bases and J by 1 base, leaving 10 bases between them. CDR3 sequence: CASSVLDTNTEAFF. CDR3 DNA: TGTGCCAGCAGTGTATTGGACACGAACACTGAAGCTTTCTTT.

The V call is TRBV6-5, the J call TRBJ2-3; 9 bases match TRBD1. The J segment lost 4 bases and the V segment lost 6 bases, leaving 8 bases of the junction unmatched. The length of the CDR3 is 15 residues. Germline-derived CDR1 and CDR2 are MNHEY and SVGAGI. CDR3: CASRRTGDSADTQYF. DNA of the CDR3: TGTGCCAGCAGAAGGACAGGGGATAGCGCAGATACGCAGTATTTT.

This rearrangement joins TRBV5-1 to TRBJ1-2; D is possibly TRBD1 (5 bases). This CDR3 has 13 residues. V was pared by 2 bases and J by 7 bases, with 12 bases between. Germline values: CDR1 SGHRS, CDR2 YFSETQ. CDR3 DNA sequence: TGCGCCAGCAGCTTAGACAGCACGTTTGGCTACACCTTC. Translation gives CASSLDSTFGYTF.

This clone has only a few counts. V gene TRBV2 combines with J gene TRBJ2-3; 7 nucleotides line up with TRBD2. The germline CDR1 and CDR2 sequences are SNHLY and FYNNEI. J was trimmed by 1 base and V by 4 bases; bases with no gene match: 2. The CDR3 has 14 residues. CDR3 sequence reads: CASSGTSGTDTQYF. CDR3 DNA sequence: TGTGCCAGCAGTGGCACTAGCGGCACAGATACGCAGTATTTT.

This clone has more than one count but fewer than ten. The chain joins TRBV4-3 to TRBJ2-7, with 9 positions matching TRBD2. V gave up 0 bases and J gave up 3 bases; unmatched junction bases: 3. The length of the CDR3 is 15 residues. Germline V lookup: CDR1 LGHNA, CDR2 YSLEER. CDR3 sequence: CASSQDWRGGYEQYF. The CDR3 DNA reads TGCGCCAGCAGCCAAGATTGGCGGGGGGGCTACGAGCAGTACTTC.

Only a few counts were recorded for this clone. The V call is TRBV5-1, the J call TRBJ2-1; D remains unclear. The CDR3 spans 14 residues. Trimming pared 0 bases from V and 5 bases from J, leaving 9 bases between. Per germline, CDR1 SGHRS and CDR2 YFSETQ. In DNA, the CDR3 is TGCGCCAGCAGCTTGGGAGGTCGGGACAATGAGCAGTTCTTC. It is translated as CASSLGGRDNEQFF.